Below are 18 T cell receptor beta chains sequenced from a single sample in a study of identical twins. Via MiXCR, TCRdb re-called the 5' RACE reads, giving one row per CDR3 protein. The top ten hold 8% to 10% of the sample, which has about 240,000 distinct CDR3 sequences, about 10% seen once. Specimen: memory T cells sorted from blood. The source is a man aged 50-59 years in good health.

A few counts support this clonotype. The genes are TRBV12-3 or TRBV12-4 and TRBJ2-7; TRBD2 is a possible D gene (5 bases). V lost 1 base and J 5 bases, leaving 12 bases between the germline ends. There are 14 residues in the CDR3. CDR3 region: CASSLELVDDEQYF. CDR3 in DNA: TGTGCCAGCAGTTTAGAACTAGTAGATGACGAGCAGTACTTC.

CDR3 nucleotide sequence: TGTGCCAGCAACCCGGGACAGGGACGCCGTACGCAGTATTTT. Translated, it gives CASNPGQGRRTQYF. This chain uses TRBV6-2 or TRBV6-3 with TRBJ2-3, with 9 bases identical to TRBD1. With V trimmed by 7 bases and J by 8 bases, 10 bases remained unmatched. Per the germline V gene, CDR1 is MNHEY and CDR2 is SVGEGT. The CDR3 totals 14 residues.

This clonotype was seen repeatedly, ten times or more. The CDR3 protein is CASSQDIYNEQFF. The CDR3 DNA is TGCGCCAGCAGCCAAGATATCTACAATGAGCAGTTCTTC. This chain connects TRBV4-3 to TRBJ2-1; D gene uncertain. The CDR3 length is 13 residues. V was pared by 0 bases and J by 3 bases, with 3 bases between. The germline V gene has CDR1 LGHNA and CDR2 YSLEER.

This clonotype was seen a handful of times. CDR3 sequence reads: CASSPAVGGSSGNTIYF. The DNA for the CDR3 is TGTGCCAGCAGCCCAGCCGTCGGAGGCAGCTCTGGAAACACCATATATTTT. This chain connects TRBV4-2 to TRBJ1-3; D ambiguous. Trimming removed 4 bases at V and 0 bases at J, with 16 bases between. Germline V CDR1 and CDR2: LGHNA, YNFKEQ. The CDR3 has 17 amino acids.

The chain links TRBV7-8 to TRBJ2-3; D not certain. V lost 6 bases and J 6 bases, leaving 7 bases between the germline ends. CDR1 SGHVS and CDR2 FQNEAQ come from the germline V gene. The CDR3 runs 11 residues. The CDR3 loop is CASSIVDTQYF. The CDR3 region has the DNA TGTGCCAGCAGTATAGTGGATACGCAGTATTTT.

This clonotype was counted many times. V gene TRBV9 combines with J gene TRBJ2-7, with D possibly matching TRBD2 (5 bases). Germline V gene sequence: CDR1 SGDLS, CDR2 YYNGEE. Trimming removed 1 base at V and 6 bases at J, with 20 bases between. The CDR3 covers 16 residues. CDR3 amino acids: CASSVTSRLASSEQYF. In DNA form, the CDR3 reads TGTGCCAGCAGCGTAACTTCCCGCCTAGCTAGTAGCGAGCAGTACTTC.

The chain recombines TRBV18 with TRBJ1-1; 10 bases align to TRBD1. From germline, CDR1 is KGHSH and CDR2 LQKENI. The J segment lost 7 bases and the V segment lost 5 bases, leaving 7 bases of the junction unmatched. CDR3 length: 14 residues. CDR3 residues: CASSAWDRGYEAFF. Written as DNA, the CDR3 is TGTGCCAGCTCAGCATGGGACAGGGGATATGAAGCTTTCTTT.

The sample holds many counts of this clonotype. The V and J genes are TRBV3-1 and TRBJ1-5; 10 bases match TRBD1. Germline V gives CDR1 LGHDT, CDR2 YNNKEL (reference sequence). There are 15 residues in the CDR3. J gave up 6 bases and V 1 base, and 3 bases lay outside the gene matches. The CDR3 is CASSQAGQGIQPQHF. In DNA, the CDR3 is TGTGCCAGCAGCCAAGCGGGACAGGGGATTCAGCCCCAGCATTTT.

V and J are TRBV5-1 and TRBJ2-5; 7 bases fit TRBD2. CDR1 and CDR2 (germline): SGHRS, YFSETQ. Trimming at V came to 0 bases and at J to 2 bases, leaving 7 bases not matched to a gene. The CDR3 length is 16 residues. This CDR3 reads CASSLAPGTTQETQYF. The DNA of the CDR3 is TGCGCCAGCAGCTTGGCCCCCGGGACTACTCAAGAGACCCAGTACTTC.

In this sample, this clonotype turned up many times. This chain uses TRBV20-1 with TRBJ1-5, with 7 bases aligning to TRBD1. The CDR3 consists of 19 residues. The ends lost 0 bases at V and 1 base at J; junction bases unmatched: 15. Germline CDR1 reads DFQATT; CDR2 reads SNEGSKA (reference sequence). The CDR3 bases are TGCAGTGCTAGAGATCGAGGGATTGGAGGGGGCCGGAGCAATCAGCCCCAGCATTTT. As protein: CSARDRGIGGGRSNQPQHF.

J is TRBJ2-4 and V is TRBV4-3; 11 bases fit TRBD2. The CDR3 spans 20 residues. Germline CDR1 and CDR2: LGHNA and YSLEER. With 0 bases clipped from V and 1 base from J, the junction kept 11 bases outside the gene matches. DNA for the CDR3: TGCGCCAGCAGCCAAGAGAAACTAGCGGGAGTTATCGGCGCCAAAAACATTCAGTACTTC. Its protein is CASSQEKLAGVIGAKNIQYF.

This clonotype was found many times. The CDR3 loop is CASSPSSGGWETQYF. The CDR3 nucleotides read TGCGCCAGCAGCCCATCATCGGGGGGATGGGAGACCCAGTACTTC. This chain connects TRBV5-1 to TRBJ2-5, with 7 nucleotides matching TRBD2. The germline V gene encodes CDR1 SGHRS and CDR2 YFSETQ. J lost 5 bases, V lost 4 bases, and 11 bases had no gene match. This CDR3 has 15 residues.

The rearrangement joins TRBV5-6 to TRBJ1-1, with 11 bases aligning to TRBD1. The CDR3 sequence is 18 residues long. The germline gives CDR1 SGHDT, CDR2 YYEEEE. V shed 3 bases and J 4 bases; nucleotides not matched to a gene: 14. The DNA of the CDR3 is TGTGCCAGCAGCTCTCTCCCGGGACAGGGGGGCTTGGGCACTGAAGCTTTCTTT. Translated: CASSSLPGQGGLGTEAFF.

The rearrangement links TRBV7-2 to TRBJ2-7; 11 nucleotides line up with TRBD2. Trimming took 4 bases from V and 2 from J; bases not matched to a gene: 4. There are 15 residues in the CDR3. Germline loops: CDR1 SGHTA, CDR2 FQGNSA. CDR3 DNA sequence: TGTGCCAGCAGCTCAACTAGCGGGAGTCCCTACGAGCAGTACTTC. It codes for CASSSTSGSPYEQYF.

At least ten counts were recorded for this clonotype. The rearrangement links TRBV25-1 to TRBJ1-4, with 8 bases that match TRBD1. Germline V gene lookup returns CDR1 MGHDK and CDR2 SYGVNS. This CDR3 has 15 amino acids. V dropped 4 bases and J dropped 2; count of bases not matched to a gene: 3. The CDR3 DNA sequence: TGTGCCAGCAGTGCACGGACAGGGACTAATGAAAAACTGTTTTTT. This sequence encodes CASSARTGTNEKLFF.

CDR3 protein: CASSLAGGGHISYEQYF. The CDR3 DNA reads TGTGCCAGCAGCTTAGCGGGGGGGGGACACATCTCCTACGAGCAGTACTTC. This rearrangement joins TRBV7-2 to TRBJ2-7; D possibly corresponds to TRBD2 (7 bases). Germline V gene sequence: CDR1 SGHTA, CDR2 FQGNSA. The CDR3 runs 17 residues. V shed 0 bases and J shed 0 bases, with 15 bases lying between them.

J is TRBJ2-5 and V is TRBV20-1; 10 nucleotides match TRBD1. J lost 1 base, V lost 6 bases, and 5 bases had no gene match. The length of the CDR3 is 14 residues. Per germline, CDR1 DFQATT and CDR2 SNEGSKA (reference sequence). The CDR3 loop is CSAHGQGGQETQYF. CDR3 bases: TGCAGTGCCCACGGACAGGGGGGCCAAGAGACCCAGTACTTC.

This clonotype was detected ten times or more. This chain connects TRBV10-3 to TRBJ2-1, with 9 bases lining up with TRBD2. Germline loops: CDR1 ENHRY, CDR2 SYGVKD. Trimming removed 2 bases from V and 6 bases from J; junction bases left unmatched: 5. The CDR3 is 15 residues long. Written as DNA, the CDR3 is TGTGCCATCAGTGAGGATAGCGGGGGACCCAATGAGCAGTTCTTC. Encoded protein: CAISEDSGGPNEQFF.